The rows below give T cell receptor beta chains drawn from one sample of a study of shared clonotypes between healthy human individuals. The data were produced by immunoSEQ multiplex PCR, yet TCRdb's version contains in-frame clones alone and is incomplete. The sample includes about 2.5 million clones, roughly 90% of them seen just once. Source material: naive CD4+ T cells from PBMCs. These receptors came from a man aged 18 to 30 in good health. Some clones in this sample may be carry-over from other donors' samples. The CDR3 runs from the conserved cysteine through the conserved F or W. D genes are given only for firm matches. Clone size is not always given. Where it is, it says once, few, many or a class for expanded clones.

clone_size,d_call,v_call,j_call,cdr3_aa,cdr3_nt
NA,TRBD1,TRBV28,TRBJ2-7,CASSGTGASYEQYF,TGTGCCAGCAGCGGGACAGGGGCGAGCTACGAGCAGTACTTC
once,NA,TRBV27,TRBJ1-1,CAIPGSWSITGVTEAFF,TGTGCCATCCCTGGTAGTTGGAGCATCACCGGGGTTACTGAAGCTTTCTTT
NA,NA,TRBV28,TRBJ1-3,CASSLTVGNTIYF,TGTGCCAGCAGTTTAACGGTTGGAAACACCATATATTTT
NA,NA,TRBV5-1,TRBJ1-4,CASSSPGRDEKLFF,TGCGCCAGCAGCTCGCCAGGGAGAGATGAAAAACTGTTTTTT
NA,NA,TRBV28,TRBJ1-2,CASRNQGSNYGYTF,TGTGCCAGCAGAAATCAGGGGTCTAACTATGGCTACACCTTC
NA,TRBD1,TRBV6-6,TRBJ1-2,CASSYSAGGGYTF,TGTGCCAGCAGTTACTCGGCAGGGGGTGGCTACACCTTC
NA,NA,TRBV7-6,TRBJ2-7,CASSSTPASDEQYF,TGTGCCAGCAGCTCGACCCCGGCTAGCGACGAGCAGTACTTC
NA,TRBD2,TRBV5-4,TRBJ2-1,CASSPSPGLAVEQFF,TGTGCCAGCAGCCCATCCCCGGGACTAGCGGTCGAGCAGTTCTTC
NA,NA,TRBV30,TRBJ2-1,CAWGGLYNEQFF,TGTGCCTGGGGGGGGCTCTACAATGAGCAGTTCTTC
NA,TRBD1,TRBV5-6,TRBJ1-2,CASSKIGTGGDGYTF,TGTGCCAGCAGCAAAATAGGGACAGGGGGCGATGGCTACACCTTC
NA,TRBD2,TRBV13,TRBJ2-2,CASSSLTSLGGELFF,TGTGCCAGCAGCTCCCTGACTAGCCTTGGCGGGGAGCTGTTTTTT
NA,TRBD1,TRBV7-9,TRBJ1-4,CASSTDRVGEKLFF,TGTGCCAGCAGCACGGACAGGGTTGGGGAAAAACTGTTTTTT
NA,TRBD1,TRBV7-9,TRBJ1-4,CASSRGQGWEKLFF,TGTGCCAGCAGCCGCGGACAGGGCTGGGAAAAACTGTTTTTT
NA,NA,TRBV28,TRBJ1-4,CASSLGGALNEKLFF,TGTGCCAGCAGTTTGGGGGGGGCACTTAATGAAAAACTGTTTTTT
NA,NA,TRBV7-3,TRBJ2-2,CASSPGTGTGELFF,TGTGCCAGCAGCCCCGGGACGGGGACCGGGGAGCTGTTTTTT
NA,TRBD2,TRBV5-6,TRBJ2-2,CASSLAGVKNTGELFF,TGTGCCAGCAGCTTAGCGGGGGTTAAGAACACCGGGGAGCTGTTTTTT
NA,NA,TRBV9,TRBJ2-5,CASSVEWGIRETQYF,TGTGCCAGCAGCGTAGAGTGGGGAATCCGAGAGACCCAGTACTTC
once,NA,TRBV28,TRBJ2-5,CASSLGGGLVTQYF,TGTGCCAGCAGTTTAGGAGGAGGGTTGGTGACCCAGTACTTC
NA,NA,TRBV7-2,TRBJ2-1,CASTILGTYAEQFF,TGTGCCAGCACCATCCTCGGGACTTATGCTGAGCAGTTCTTC
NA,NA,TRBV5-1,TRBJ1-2,CASSLGLGGANYGYTF,TGCGCCAGCAGCTTGGGGCTGGGAGGCGCGAACTATGGCTACACCTTC
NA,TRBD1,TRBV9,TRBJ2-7,CASSVAVTGGPYEQYF,TGTGCCAGCAGCGTAGCTGTGACAGGGGGTCCCTACGAGCAGTACTTC
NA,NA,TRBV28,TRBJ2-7,CASRSLGDHVLHYEQYF,TGTGCCAGCAGGTCTCTCGGGGACCACGTCCTTCACTACGAGCAGTACTTC
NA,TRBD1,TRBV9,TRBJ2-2,CASSVLGQGATGELFF,TGTGCCAGCAGCGTTCTAGGACAGGGGGCGACCGGGGAGCTGTTTTTT
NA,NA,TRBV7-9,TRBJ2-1,CASSPDRTSSYNEQFF,TGTGCCAGCAGCCCCGACAGGACCAGCTCCTACAATGAGCAGTTCTTC
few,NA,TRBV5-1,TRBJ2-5,CASSVTETQYF,TGCGCCAGCAGCGTAACAGAGACCCAGTACTTC
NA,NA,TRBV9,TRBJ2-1,CASTRELARSGNEQFF,TGTGCCAGCACTCGGGAGCTCGCCCGCTCTGGGAATGAGCAGTTCTTC
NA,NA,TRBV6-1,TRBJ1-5,CASSGLLFPLRDRINQPQHF,TGTGCCAGCAGTGGGCTTTTGTTCCCGCTTCGAGACAGAATAAATCAGCCCCAGCATTTT
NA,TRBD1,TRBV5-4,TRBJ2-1,CASSSGQGDNEQFF,TGTGCCAGCAGCTCAGGACAGGGGGACAATGAGCAGTTCTTC
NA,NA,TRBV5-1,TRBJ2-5,CASRVAGSSETQYF,TGCGCCAGCCGGGTAGCTGGTTCTTCTGAGACCCAGTACTTC
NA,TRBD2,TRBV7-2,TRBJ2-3,CASSSRSGRAIYTDTQYF,TGTGCCAGCAGCTCCCGTAGCGGGAGGGCCATTTATACAGATACGCAGTATTTT
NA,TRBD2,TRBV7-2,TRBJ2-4,CASSLAGVDIQYF,TGTGCCAGCAGCTTGGCGGGAGTTGACATTCAGTACTTC
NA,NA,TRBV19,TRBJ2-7,CASSIQQQTSYEQYF,TGTGCCAGTAGTATTCAACAGCAAACTTCCTACGAGCAGTACTTC
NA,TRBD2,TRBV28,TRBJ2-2,CASSSHDFGLAGRAGELFF,TGTGCCAGCAGCTCCCACGACTTCGGACTAGCGGGAAGGGCCGGGGAGCTGTTTTTT
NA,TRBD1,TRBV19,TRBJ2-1,CASSIGRDRVVEEQFF,TGTGCCAGTAGTATAGGGCGGGACAGGGTCGTGGAAGAGCAGTTCTTC
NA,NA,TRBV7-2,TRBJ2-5,CASGPLKRQETQYF,TGTGCCAGCGGCCCTCTGAAGCGGCAAGAGACCCAGTACTTC
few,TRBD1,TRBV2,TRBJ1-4,CASSGEDREKLFF,TGTGCCAGCAGTGGAGAAGACAGGGAGAAACTGTTTTTT
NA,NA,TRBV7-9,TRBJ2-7,CASSTWTGTYEQYF,TGTGCCAGCAGCACTTGGACGGGGACCTACGAGCAGTACTTC
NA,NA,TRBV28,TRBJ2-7,CASSLNTRSGTEQYF,TGTGCCAGCAGTTTAAATACCCGGTCAGGAACTGAGCAGTACTTC
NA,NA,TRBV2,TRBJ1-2,CASSRQEGVYGYTF,TGTGCCAGCAGTCGACAGGAAGGCGTCTATGGCTACACCTTC
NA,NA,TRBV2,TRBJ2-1,CASSGQSEFLEQFF,TGTGCCAGCAGTGGACAGAGTGAGTTCCTAGAGCAGTTCTTC
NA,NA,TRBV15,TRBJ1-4,CATSGFAGQDYEKLFF,TGTGCCACCAGCGGCTTCGCAGGACAAGACTATGAAAAACTGTTTTTT
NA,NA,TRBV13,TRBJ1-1,CASSLASWTGNTEAFF,TGTGCCAGCAGCTTAGCCTCCTGGACGGGGAACACTGAAGCTTTCTTT
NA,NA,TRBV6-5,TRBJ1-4,CASSYSGLSEKLFF,TGTGCCAGCAGTTACTCGGGCCTTAGCGAAAAACTGTTTTTT
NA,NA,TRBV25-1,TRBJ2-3,CASSEWGGTDTQYF,TGTGCCAGCAGTGAATGGGGGGGCACAGATACGCAGTATTTT
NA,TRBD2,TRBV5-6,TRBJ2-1,CASSLVTSGRVYEQFF,TGTGCCAGCAGCTTGGTAACTAGCGGGAGAGTCTATGAGCAGTTCTTC
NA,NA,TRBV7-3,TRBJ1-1,CASSLGGVDTEAFF,TGTGCCAGCAGCTTGGGGGGAGTGGACACTGAAGCTTTCTTT
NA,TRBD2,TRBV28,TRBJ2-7,CASSLSPFRLAGVESGEQYF,TGTGCCAGCAGTTTATCCCCATTCCGGCTAGCGGGAGTCGAGAGTGGTGAGCAGTACTTC
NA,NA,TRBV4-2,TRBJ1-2,CASSQESGRSLTRNGYTF,TGTGCCAGCAGCCAAGAGTCTGGCAGAAGCTTAACACGGAATGGCTACACCTTC
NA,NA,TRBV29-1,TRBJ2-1,CSGGGGGHYNEQFF,TGCAGCGGCGGCGGTGGTGGGCACTACAATGAGCAGTTCTTC